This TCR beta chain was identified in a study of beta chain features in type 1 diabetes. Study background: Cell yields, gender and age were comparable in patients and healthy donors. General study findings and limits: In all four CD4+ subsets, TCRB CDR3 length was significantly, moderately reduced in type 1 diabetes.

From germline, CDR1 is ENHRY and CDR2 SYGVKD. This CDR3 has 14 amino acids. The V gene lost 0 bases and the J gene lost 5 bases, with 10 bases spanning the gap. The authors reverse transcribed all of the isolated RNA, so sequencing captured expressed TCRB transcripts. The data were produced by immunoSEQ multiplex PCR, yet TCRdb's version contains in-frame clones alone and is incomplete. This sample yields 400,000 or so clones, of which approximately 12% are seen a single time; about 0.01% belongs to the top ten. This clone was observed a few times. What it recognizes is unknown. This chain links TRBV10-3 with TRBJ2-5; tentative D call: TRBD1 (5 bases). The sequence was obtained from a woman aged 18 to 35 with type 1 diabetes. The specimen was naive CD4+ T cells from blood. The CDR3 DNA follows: TGTGCCATCAGTGAGTCACAGGTCCGGGAGACCCAGTACTTC. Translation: CAISESQVRETQYF.